This T cell receptor beta chain was sequenced for a study of T-cell reconstitution after alpha-beta-depleted transplantation in children. This CDR3 comprises 13 residues. V was clipped by 6 bases and J by 6 bases, with 15 bases between them. Findings and caveats of the study: At day 60, the high TCRbeta diversity found in some patients originated from recipient T cells and thymic progenitors that had survived. Newly produced T cells mostly provided counts and TCRbeta diversity after one year, as hyperexpanded clones declined. Roughly two months post-transplant, alpha-beta T cells reportedly originated from several hundred graft clones that had expanded.

Note on this clonotype: As yet, its antigen is unknown.

Preparation of the TCRbeta library used unique molecular identifiers. MiXCR, run by TCRdb on the PCR reads, gives a single entry per CDR3 protein. Of approximately 980,000 distinct CDR3 sequences in the sample, under 30% are singletons; the top ten hold about 28%. The receptor's source is a boy under two years old who had a stem cell transplant for SCID, so the T cells may come from the graft donor. V gene TRBV12-3 or TRBV12-4 combines with J gene TRBJ2-7; D perhaps matches TRBD1 (5 bases). Sequencing used PBMCs, mostly from graft donor cells, obtained 360 days after TCRalphabeta/CD19-depleted stem cell transplant. Here the CDR3 reads CASRQVPLSEQYF. The DNA of the CDR3 is TGTGCCAGCAGACAGGTCCCCCTCAGCGAGCAGTACTTC.